The T cell receptor (beta chain) under discussion was sequenced for a study of blood T cell repertoires in COVID-19. Across the whole study: Sources were T cells, B-cell-depleted T cells, or PBMCs; the material itself was cDNA or gDNA.

As processed by the authors: Estimation of nucleated cell counts relied on the amplification of reference gene primers. Sequenced by immunoSEQ multiplex PCR; TCRdb stores in-frame clones only, minus some. V and J calls and clone size follow that table, whereas D and trimming were derived from the DNA. The data hold 85,000 to 120,000 clones, with about 82% observed a single time. Germline values: CDR1 SQVTM, CDR2 ANQGSEA. The ends were cut back, 3 bases at V and 0 bases at J, with 6 bases in the middle. The CDR3 is 13 amino acids. There are many counts of this clone. The chain links TRBV29-1 to TRBJ1-3; D gene ambiguous. The TCR originated in a man aged 80 or over with COVID-19, enrolled during active disease. Sequencing was done on a sample of peripheral blood. The CDR3 is CSVDESSGNTIYF. The CDR3 DNA sequence: TGCAGCGTTGACGAGTCCTCTGGAAACACCATATATTTT.